These T cell receptor beta chains were read from a single sample in a study of T cell responses to AZD1222 COVID-19 vaccine. Clones were sequenced by immunoSEQ multiplex PCR, and TCRdb holds only the in-frame ones, with some missing. The sample lists 140,000 to 150,000 clones, approximately 83% occurring once. Material: peripheral blood, obtained on day 0 of AZD1222 vaccination. The receptors here all came from an adult in good health. Each CDR3 is given with its conserved first and last residue. D genes are given only for firm matches.

J gene: TRBJ1-2; V gene: TRBV18; D gene: -; CDR3 protein: CASSLRQGGYTF; CDR3 DNA: TGTGCCAGCTCACTACGGCAGGGAGGCTACACCTTC
J gene: TRBJ2-3; V gene: TRBV10-1; D gene: -; CDR3 protein: CASSELADTDTQYF; CDR3 DNA: TGCGCCAGCAGTGAGTTGGCGGACACAGATACGCAGTATTTT
J gene: TRBJ2-2; V gene: TRBV6-5; D gene: TRBD2; CDR3 protein: CASGRLAGHTGELFF; CDR3 DNA: TGTGCTTCGGGGAGACTAGCGGGTCACACCGGGGAGCTGTTTTTT
J gene: TRBJ1-2; V gene: TRBV5-4; D gene: -; CDR3 protein: CASTPKNYGYTF; CDR3 DNA: TGTGCCTCCACCCCAAAGAACTATGGCTACACCTTC
J gene: TRBJ2-6; V gene: TRBV3-1/TRBV3-2; D gene: -; CDR3 protein: CASSYGLDSGANVLTF; CDR3 DNA: TGTGCCAGCAGCTACGGACTGGACTCTGGGGCCAACGTCCTGACTTTC
J gene: TRBJ2-7; V gene: TRBV7-7; D gene: -; CDR3 protein: CASSPYPTGTYEQYF; CDR3 DNA: TGTGCTAGCAGCCCATACCCGACCGGAACCTACGAGCAGTACTTC
J gene: TRBJ1-1; V gene: TRBV29-1; D gene: -; CDR3 protein: CSGWDGENTEAFF; CDR3 DNA: TGCAGCGGCTGGGACGGCGAGAACACTGAAGCTTTCTTT
J gene: TRBJ1-5; V gene: TRBV28; D gene: -; CDR3 protein: CASSPVSQPQHF; CDR3 DNA: TGTGCCAGCAGTCCCGTAAGTCAGCCCCAGCATTTT
J gene: TRBJ1-1; V gene: TRBV2; D gene: -; CDR3 protein: CASSDGGGAFF; CDR3 DNA: TGTGCCAGCAGTGACGGTGGTGGAGCTTTCTTT
J gene: TRBJ2-3; V gene: TRBV19; D gene: -; CDR3 protein: CASSGGWVTDTQYF; CDR3 DNA: TGTGCCAGTTCCGGGGGATGGGTCACAGATACGCAGTATTTT
J gene: TRBJ2-7; V gene: TRBV18; D gene: -; CDR3 protein: CASSPPARPDEQYF; CDR3 DNA: TGTGCCAGCTCACCACCGGCCAGGCCCGACGAGCAGTACTTC
J gene: TRBJ2-5; V gene: TRBV18; D gene: -; CDR3 protein: CASSANYQETQYF; CDR3 DNA: TGTGCCAGCTCGGCTAATTACCAAGAGACCCAGTACTTC
J gene: TRBJ1-1; V gene: TRBV18; D gene: -; CDR3 protein: CATRLQGWGTEAFF; CDR3 DNA: TGTGCCACGAGGCTCCAGGGATGGGGCACTGAAGCTTTCTTT
J gene: TRBJ2-7; V gene: TRBV7-9; D gene: -; CDR3 protein: CASSLVLLDEQYF; CDR3 DNA: TGTGCCAGCAGCCTCGTCCTTTTAGACGAGCAGTACTTC
J gene: TRBJ1-2; V gene: TRBV6-5; D gene: -; CDR3 protein: CASRQVAAGGYTF; CDR3 DNA: TGTGCCAGCAGACAGGTCGCCGCAGGTGGCTACACCTTC